The 19 T cell receptor beta chains reported below all come from one sample, sequenced in a study of blood T cell repertoires in COVID-19. Sequencing was performed with immunoSEQ multiplex PCR; in TCRdb, only in-frame clones are kept and a portion is missing. Found here are nearly 70,000 clones, roughly 85% of them singletons; the top ten hold about a tenth. Sequences were obtained from peripheral blood. These receptors all come from a woman of 80 years or more with acute or convalescent COVID-19.

The chain employs TRBV11-2 and TRBJ2-2; no reliable D call. Trimming pared 2 bases from V and 3 bases from J, leaving 13 bases between. From germline, CDR1 is SGHAT and CDR2 FQNNGV. The CDR3 totals 16 residues. CDR3 loop: CASSLNPTGYTGELFF. CDR3 DNA: TGTGCCAGCAGCTTAAACCCGACGGGTTACACCGGGGAGCTGTTTTTT. Supplemented by reference TRBV11-2 and TRBJ2-2, the full variable domain reads EAGVAQSPRYKIIEKRQSVAFWCNPISGHATLYWYQQILGQGPKLLIQFQNNGVVDDSQLPKDRFSAERLKGVDSTLKIQPAKLEDSAVYLCASSLNPTGYTGELFFGEGSRLTVL.

The V call is TRBV10-2, the J call TRBJ2-3, with 10 bases matching TRBD2. Trimming removed 3 bases from V and 4 bases from J; junction bases left unmatched: 4. The germline V gene has CDR1 WSHSY and CDR2 SAAADI. There are 15 residues in the CDR3. CDR3 in DNA: TGCGCCAGCAGTGATGCTAGCGGGGGCCCAGATACGCAGTATTTT. Translation: CASSDASGGPDTQYF.

The chain links TRBV12-3 or TRBV12-4 to TRBJ2-3; perhaps TRBD2 as D (5 bases). This CDR3 region has 13 residues. Trimming removed 6 bases at V and 11 bases at J, with 18 bases between. DNA for the CDR3: TGTGCCAGCAGCCTCGTGCCAGCCGGGGTGCAGTATTTT. The encoded protein is CASSLVPAGVQYF.

The chain employs TRBV5-1 and TRBJ1-1; tentatively, D is TRBD1 (6 bases). The V end was cut by 4 bases, the J end by 6 bases, with 22 bases between. CDR1 and CDR2 (germline): SGHRS, YFSETQ. This CDR3 has 16 amino acids. DNA of the CDR3: TGCGCCAGCAGCCCTAACCCGCACGCAGGGGTATCTGAAGCTTTCTTT. The encoded protein is CASSPNPHAGVSEAFF.

The chain joins TRBV2 to TRBJ1-5; maybe TRBD1 (6 bases). This CDR3 has 14 residues. CDR1 and CDR2 from the germline V gene are SNHLY and FYNNEI. V lost 6 bases and J lost 3, with 12 bases in between. CDR3 region: CASSFDRNNQPQHF. In nucleotides, the CDR3 is TGTGCCAGCAGCTTCGACAGGAACAATCAGCCCCAGCATTTT.

The rearrangement links TRBV5-1 to TRBJ2-2, with D tentatively TRBD1 (7 bases). CDR1 is SGHRS, CDR2 YFSETQ, per germline. Trimming cost V 3 bases and J 6 bases, with 9 bases left between them. This CDR3 region has 13 residues. CDR3 amino acids: CASSSGGSGELFF. CDR3 nucleotide sequence: TGCGCCAGCAGCTCAGGGGGGTCCGGGGAGCTGTTTTTT.

The chain couples TRBV9 to TRBJ1-1, with D possibly matching TRBD1 (6 bases). CDR3 length equals 18 residues. Trimming took off 3 bases at V and 1 base at J, with 22 bases between the two ends. Germline CDR1 reads SGDLS; CDR2 reads YYNGEE. The CDR3 coding sequence is TGTGCCAGCAGCGGAGGACAGACCCCATCCTTAAGGAACACTGAAGCTTTCTTT. Protein: CASSGGQTPSLRNTEAFF.

This clone was found a few times. This chain's CDR3 is CASKPGQGAFGYTF. The CDR3 DNA reads TGTGCCAGCAAACCGGGACAGGGGGCGTTTGGCTACACCTTC. The chain uses TRBV6-5 and TRBJ1-2; 12 nucleotides agree with TRBD1. Trimming cost V 7 bases and J 7 bases; bases outside gene matches: 7. The CDR3 spans 14 residues. Germline loops: CDR1 MNHEY, CDR2 SVGAGI.

The chain couples TRBV13 to TRBJ2-2; D call uncertain. This CDR3 is built from 16 residues. Trimming removed 1 base at V and 2 bases at J, with 11 bases between. From germline, CDR1 is PRHDT and CDR2 FYEKMQ (reference sequence). CDR3 in DNA: TGTGCCAGCAGCTTAGTGGTCGGTTCCAACACCGGGGAGCTGTTTTTT. Encoded protein: CASSLVVGSNTGELFF. Supplemented by reference TRBV13 and TRBJ2-2, the full variable domain reads AAGVIQSPRHLIKEKRETATLKCYPIPRHDTVYWYQQGPGQDPQFLISFYEKMQSDKGSIPDRFSAQQFSDYHSELNMSSLELGDSALYFCASSLVVGSNTGELFFGEGSRLTVL.

The CDR3 here is CASSFLSMNTEAFF. The CDR3 region has the DNA TGTGCCAGCAGCTTCCTAAGCATGAACACTGAAGCTTTCTTT. The chain uses TRBV5-5 and TRBJ1-1; D gene ambiguous. This CDR3 spans 14 amino acids. Germline CDR1 reads SGHKS; CDR2 reads YYEKEE (reference sequence). V was shortened by 2 bases and J by 0 bases, with 8 bases between the two germline ends.

This clone was seen just once. This sequence joins TRBV14 and TRBJ2-7; D unresolved. Trimming took 1 base from V and 3 from J, leaving 4 bases between them. Germline lookup yields CDR1 SGHDN and CDR2 FVKESK. CDR3 length equals 12 residues. The CDR3 loop is CASSQGGYEQYF. CDR3 nucleotides: TGTGCCAGCAGCCAAGGCGGCTACGAGCAGTACTTC.

The V gene is TRBV10-1, the J gene TRBJ2-7; D not certain. From germline, CDR1 is WNHNN and CDR2 SYGVQD (reference sequence). The CDR3 consists of 14 residues. Trimming removed 3 bases at V and 1 base at J, with 10 bases between. The chain's CDR3 is CASSDLGRSYEQYF. For the CDR3, the DNA is TGCGCCAGCAGTGATCTGGGCCGGTCCTACGAGCAGTACTTC.

The chain is built from TRBV14 and TRBJ1-1; possible D gene TRBD1, 6 bases. Trimming cost V 4 bases and J 1 base, with 13 bases left between them. This CDR3 contains 15 residues. Germline V gives CDR1 SGHDN, CDR2 FVKESK. The CDR3 DNA reads as TGTGCCAGCAGCCCTCGGACAGAATGGAACACTGAAGCTTTCTTT. Translating it yields CASSPRTEWNTEAFF.

This clone was counted between two and nine times. V and J are TRBV18 and TRBJ2-3; perhaps TRBD2 as D (5 bases). Trimming took off 2 bases at V and 5 bases at J, with 14 bases between the two ends. The CDR3 runs 15 residues. The germline CDR1 and CDR2 sequences are KGHSH and LQKENI. The CDR3 reads CASSPGLERLDTQYF. The CDR3 DNA is TGTGCCAGCTCACCAGGACTGGAGAGACTAGATACGCAGTATTTT.

The chain carries TRBV7-3 and TRBJ2-1; D gene ambiguous. This CDR3 comprises 17 residues. Germline CDR1 is SGHTA and CDR2 is FQGTGA. V gave up 1 base and J gave up 6 bases, with 19 bases separating them. The CDR3 DNA reads TGTGCCAGCAGCTTAATGGGCTCCCTTGTGACATCCAATGAGCAGTTCTTC. Protein sequence: CASSLMGSLVTSNEQFF.

On this clone itself: The junction shows a germline mismatch at one end, possibly a read error. This chain joins TRBV9 and TRBJ1-3, with TRBD1 identical over 9 bases. Germline CDR1 reads SGDLS; CDR2 reads YYNGEE. The CDR3 is made up of 16 amino acids. The CDR3, as DNA: TGTGCCAGCAGCGACGCAGGGACAGGGACTGGGAACACCATATATTTT. This encodes CASSDAGTGTGNTIYF.

The chain combines TRBV15 with TRBJ2-3, with TRBD2 identical over 8 bases. This CDR3 has 17 amino acids. CDR1 and CDR2 (germline): LNHNV, YYDKDF (reference sequence). Germline trimming cut 3 bases from V and 4 bases from J; bases unmatched to any gene: 12. The CDR3 loop reads CATSRPPGAGGADTQYF. In nucleotides, the CDR3 is TGTGCCACCAGCAGGCCTCCCGGGGCGGGGGGTGCAGATACGCAGTATTTT.

Only a few counts were recorded for this clone. This sequence joins TRBV5-1 and TRBJ1-1, with 8 nucleotides matching TRBD1. Germline V gene data show CDR1 as SGHRS and CDR2 as YFSETQ. The CDR3 is made up of 15 amino acids. V shed 4 bases and J 5 bases; nucleotides not matched to a gene: 10. The DNA for the CDR3 is TGCGCCAGCAGCCTACGACAGGGGCGGAGGACTGAAGCTTTCTTT. Amino acids: CASSLRQGRRTEAFF.

The rearrangement joins TRBV18 to TRBJ2-7; TRBD1 agrees at 9 bases. V shed 0 bases and J 3 bases; nucleotides not matched to a gene: 0. The CDR3 consists of 14 residues. Germline V gene sequence: CDR1 KGHSH, CDR2 LQKENI. DNA for the CDR3: TGTGCCAGCTCACCACCGGGACAGGGCTACGAGCAGTACTTC. This gives the protein CASSPPGQGYEQYF.